This T cell receptor beta chain was sequenced for a study of blood T cell repertoires in COVID-19. Study context: Researchers got acute and convalescent COVID-19 samples from the United States, Italy and Spain. From T cells, B-cell-depleted T cells, or PBMCs came the material, which was cDNA or gDNA.

This table comes from immunoSEQ multiplex PCR, and its TCRdb copy is limited to in-frame clones, with some not included. Of about 240,000 clones listed, about nine tenths are singletons. Germline lookup yields CDR1 SGHDT and CDR2 YYEEEE. J was trimmed by 0 bases and V by 3 bases; bases with no gene match: 5. This CDR3 contains 15 residues. This TCR came from a man in his sixties with acute or convalescent COVID-19. The chain links TRBV5-6 to TRBJ2-7; TRBD1 matches 8 bases. The specimen was peripheral blood. The CDR3 coding sequence is TGTGCCAGCAGCTACCGGGACAGGAGCTCCTACGAGCAGTACTTC. Protein product: CASSYRDRSSYEQYF.